This TCR beta chain was obtained from a study of blood T cell repertoires in COVID-19. Study background: There were acute and convalescent COVID-19 samples, and they came from the United States, Italy and Spain.

The method was immunoSEQ multiplex PCR; TCRdb's version includes in-frame clones alone and lacks a portion of them. Seen here are about 200,000 clones, roughly 91% observed once, and the top ten hold less than 4.5%. Germline V CDR1 and CDR2: SGHTA, FQGNSA. The length of the CDR3 is 15 residues. Trimming removed 8 bases from V and 4 bases from J, with 17 bases in between. The sample taken for sequencing was PBMCs or T cells enriched from blood (not recorded which). This sequence originates from a woman in her twenties or thirties with acute COVID-19. This rearrangement joins TRBV7-2 to TRBJ2-2; perhaps TRBD2 as D (5 bases). DNA of the CDR3: TGTGCCAGCCACCCTCCCCCGGGGATCACCGGGGAGCTGTTTTTT. Encoded protein: CASHPPPGITGELFF.